This TCR beta chain is drawn from a study of blood T cell repertoires in COVID-19. Across the study: Acute and convalescent COVID-19 samples came from the United States, Italy and Spain.

CDR1 and CDR2 (germline): MNHEY, SMNVEV (reference sequence). V was pared by 6 bases and J by 9 bases, with 12 bases between. The CDR3 runs 12 residues. Sequencing used immunoSEQ multiplex PCR; TCRdb keeps in-frame clones, though not all of them. The sample has about 170,000 clones; about 81% are singletons. The chain has TRBV27 and TRBJ2-1; D is uncertain. This receptor was taken from a woman aged 70 to 79 with acute or convalescent COVID-19. The sequencing sample was made of peripheral blood. The chain's CDR3 is CASSRRSGEQFF. The CDR3 nucleotides read TGTGCCAGCAGCCGGCGGAGTGGTGAGCAGTTCTTC.